This T cell receptor beta chain was observed in a study of T cell responses to AZD1222 COVID-19 vaccine. Study-wide findings and caveats: Within unmutated variant regions lay the reported targets of nearly half of spike-specific TCRs. Seropositivity was recorded at baseline in only a handful of AZD1222 recipients. None of the repertoires were sampled until the peak T cell response had passed. The study found Spike-specific TCR breadth and depth rose after two AZD1222 doses.

Clones were read by immunoSEQ multiplex PCR, and TCRdb kept only the in-frame ones, dropping some. The sample holds 130,000 or so clones, approximately 91% seen once. Remarks on this clone: Its antigen is unknown.

The receptor's source is an adult who received the AZD1222 COVID-19 vaccine. Sequences were derived from peripheral blood, sampled 28 days after the second AZD1222 dose.

The CDR3 nucleotides are TGTGCCAGCAGTGAGCCAACCTTGGGGGAAAAACTGTTTTTT. It specifies CASSEPTLGEKLFF. The V call is TRBV6-1, the J call TRBJ1-4; D is unresolved. CDR3 length: 14 amino acids. Germline values: CDR1 MNHNS, CDR2 SASEGT. The germline V and J ends were trimmed by 3 bases and 8 bases, with 13 bases remaining between them.